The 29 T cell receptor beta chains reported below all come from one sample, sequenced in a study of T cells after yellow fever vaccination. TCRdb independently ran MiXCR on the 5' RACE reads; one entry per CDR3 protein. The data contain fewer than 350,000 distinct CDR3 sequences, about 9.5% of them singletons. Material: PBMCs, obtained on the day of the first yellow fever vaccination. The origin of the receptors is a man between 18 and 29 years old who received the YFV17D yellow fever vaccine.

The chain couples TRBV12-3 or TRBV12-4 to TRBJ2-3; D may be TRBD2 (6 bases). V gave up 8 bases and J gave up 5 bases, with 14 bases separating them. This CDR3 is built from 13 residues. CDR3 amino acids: CASWASDGDTQYF. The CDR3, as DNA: TGTGCCAGCTGGGCTAGCGATGGAGATACGCAGTATTTT.

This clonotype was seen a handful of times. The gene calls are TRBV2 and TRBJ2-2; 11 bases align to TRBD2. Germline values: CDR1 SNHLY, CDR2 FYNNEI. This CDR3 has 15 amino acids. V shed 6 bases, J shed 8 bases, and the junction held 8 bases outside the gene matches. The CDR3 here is CASSADRLAGGELFF. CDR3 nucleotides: TGTGCCAGCAGCGCCGATCGACTAGCGGGGGGGGAGCTGTTTTTT.

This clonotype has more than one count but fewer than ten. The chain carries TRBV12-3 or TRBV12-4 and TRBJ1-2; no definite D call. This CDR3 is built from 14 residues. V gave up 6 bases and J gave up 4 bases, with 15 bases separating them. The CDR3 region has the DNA TGTGCCAGCAGGTCCGGACTCCCTGCCTATGGCTACACCTTC. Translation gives CASRSGLPAYGYTF.

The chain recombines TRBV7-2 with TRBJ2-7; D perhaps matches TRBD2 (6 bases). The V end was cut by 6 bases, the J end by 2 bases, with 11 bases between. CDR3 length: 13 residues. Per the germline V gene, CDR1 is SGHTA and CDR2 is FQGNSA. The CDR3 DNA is TGTGCCAGCAGTACACGGGAGACCTACGAGCAGTACTTC. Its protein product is CASSTRETYEQYF. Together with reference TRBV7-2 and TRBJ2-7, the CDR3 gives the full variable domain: GAGVSQSPSNKVTEKGKDVELRCDPISGHTALYWYRQSLGQGLEFLIYFQGNSAPDKSGLPSDRFSAERTGGSVSTLTIQRTQQEDSAVYLCASSTRETYEQYFGPGTRLTVT.

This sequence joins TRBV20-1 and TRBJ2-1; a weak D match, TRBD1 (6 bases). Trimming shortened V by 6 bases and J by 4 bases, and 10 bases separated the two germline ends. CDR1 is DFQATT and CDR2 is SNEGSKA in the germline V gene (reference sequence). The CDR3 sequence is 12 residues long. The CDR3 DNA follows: TGCAGTGCCGAACAGGGTTACAATGAGCAGTTCTTC. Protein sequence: CSAEQGYNEQFF.

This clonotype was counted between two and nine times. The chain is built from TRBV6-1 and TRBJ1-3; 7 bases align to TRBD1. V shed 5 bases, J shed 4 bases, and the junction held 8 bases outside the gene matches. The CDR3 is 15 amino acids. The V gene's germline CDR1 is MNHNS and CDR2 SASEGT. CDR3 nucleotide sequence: TGTGCCAGCAGTCTCCTTGGACAGGCCGGAAACACCATATATTTT. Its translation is CASSLLGQAGNTIYF.

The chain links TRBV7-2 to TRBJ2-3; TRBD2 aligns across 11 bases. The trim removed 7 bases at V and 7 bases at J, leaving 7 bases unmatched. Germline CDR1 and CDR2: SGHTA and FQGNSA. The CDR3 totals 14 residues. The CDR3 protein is CASILTSGTYTQYF. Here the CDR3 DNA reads TGTGCCAGCATCCTGACTAGCGGGACTTATACGCAGTATTTT.

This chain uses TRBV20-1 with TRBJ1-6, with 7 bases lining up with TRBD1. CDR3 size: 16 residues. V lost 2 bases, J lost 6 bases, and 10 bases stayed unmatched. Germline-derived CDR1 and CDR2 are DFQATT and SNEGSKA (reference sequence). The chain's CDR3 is CSARYPDRDINSPLHF. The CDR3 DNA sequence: TGCAGTGCTAGATACCCCGACAGGGACATTAATTCACCCCTCCACTTT.

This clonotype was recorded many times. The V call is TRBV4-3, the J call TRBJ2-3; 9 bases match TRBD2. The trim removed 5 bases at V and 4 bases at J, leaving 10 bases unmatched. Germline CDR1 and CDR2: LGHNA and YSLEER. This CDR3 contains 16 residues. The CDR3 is CASSSRVAGGADTQYF. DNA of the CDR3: TGCGCCAGCAGCTCTCGGGTGGCGGGGGGGGCAGATACGCAGTATTTT.

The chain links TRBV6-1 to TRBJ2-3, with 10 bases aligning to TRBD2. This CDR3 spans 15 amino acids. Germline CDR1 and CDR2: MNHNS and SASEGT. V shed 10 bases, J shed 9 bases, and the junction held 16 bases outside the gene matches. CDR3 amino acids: CATSLGSGGVDTQYF. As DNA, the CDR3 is TGTGCCACCTCACTGGGGAGCGGGGGGGTGGACACGCAGTATTTT.

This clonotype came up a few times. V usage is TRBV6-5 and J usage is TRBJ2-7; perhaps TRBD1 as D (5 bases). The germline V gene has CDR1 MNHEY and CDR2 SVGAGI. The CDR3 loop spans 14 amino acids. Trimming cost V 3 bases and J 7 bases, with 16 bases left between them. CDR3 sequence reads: CASSYTQGLREQYF. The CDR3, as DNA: TGTGCCAGCAGTTATACTCAGGGATTGAGGGAGCAGTACTTC.

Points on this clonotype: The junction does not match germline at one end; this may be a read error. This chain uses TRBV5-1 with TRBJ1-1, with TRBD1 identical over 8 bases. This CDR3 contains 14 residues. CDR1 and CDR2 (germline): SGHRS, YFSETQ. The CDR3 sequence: CASSLDRVNTEAFF. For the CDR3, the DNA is TGCGCCAGCAGCCTGGACAGGGTGAATACTGAAGCTTTCTTT.

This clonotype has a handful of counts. The CDR3 bases are TGTGCCAGCAGCTTAGCCGGGACAGCTTCACCCCTCCACTTT. Amino acids: CASSLAGTASPLHF. The chain couples TRBV7-2 to TRBJ1-6, with TRBD1 matching over 7 bases. Germline V CDR1 and CDR2: SGHTA, FQGNSA. This CDR3 is built from 14 residues. J gave up 9 bases and V 0 bases, and 2 bases lay outside the gene matches. Full variable domain (outside the CDR3, taken from reference TRBV7-2 and TRBJ1-6): GAGVSQSPSNKVTEKGKDVELRCDPISGHTALYWYRQSLGQGLEFLIYFQGNSAPDKSGLPSDRFSAERTGGSVSTLTIQRTQQEDSAVYLCASSLAGTASPLHFGNGTRLTVT.

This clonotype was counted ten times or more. CDR3 nucleotides: TGTGCCAGCAGATTTCAAGCAGATACGCAGTATTTT. It encodes CASRFQADTQYF. The chain combines TRBV7-2 with TRBJ2-3; D is undetermined. Germline lookup yields CDR1 SGHTA and CDR2 FQGNSA. V was shortened by 6 bases and J by 4 bases, with 8 bases between the two germline ends. The CDR3 totals 12 residues. Complete variable domain (other parts from reference TRBV7-2 and TRBJ2-3): GAGVSQSPSNKVTEKGKDVELRCDPISGHTALYWYRQSLGQGLEFLIYFQGNSAPDKSGLPSDRFSAERTGGSVSTLTIQRTQQEDSAVYLCASRFQADTQYFGPGTRLTVL.

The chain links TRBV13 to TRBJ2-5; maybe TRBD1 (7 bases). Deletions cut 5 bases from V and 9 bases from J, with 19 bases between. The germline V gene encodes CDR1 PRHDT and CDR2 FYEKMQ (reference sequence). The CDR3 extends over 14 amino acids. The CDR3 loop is CASSQKGGGEAQYF. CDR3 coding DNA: TGTGCCAGCAGCCAAAAAGGGGGCGGGGAGGCCCAGTACTTC.

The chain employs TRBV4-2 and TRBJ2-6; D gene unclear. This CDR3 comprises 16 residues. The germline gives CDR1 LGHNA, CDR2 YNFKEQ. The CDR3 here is CVTWQQMLSGANVLTF. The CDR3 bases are TGTGTCACCTGGCAGCAGATGCTCTCTGGGGCCAACGTCCTGACTTTC.

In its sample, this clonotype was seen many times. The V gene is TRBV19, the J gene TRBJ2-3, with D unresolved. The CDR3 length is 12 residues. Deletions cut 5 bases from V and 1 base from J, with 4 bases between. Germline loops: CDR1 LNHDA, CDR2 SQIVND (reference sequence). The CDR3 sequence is CASSGRTDTQYF. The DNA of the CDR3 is TGTGCCAGTAGTGGGCGCACAGATACGCAGTATTTT.

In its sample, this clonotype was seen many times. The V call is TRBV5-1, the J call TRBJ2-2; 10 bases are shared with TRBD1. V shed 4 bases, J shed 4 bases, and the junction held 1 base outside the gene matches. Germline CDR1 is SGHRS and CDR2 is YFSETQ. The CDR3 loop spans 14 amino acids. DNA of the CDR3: TGCGCCAGCAGCCGACAGGGGGCCACCGGGGAGCTGTTTTTT. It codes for CASSRQGATGELFF.

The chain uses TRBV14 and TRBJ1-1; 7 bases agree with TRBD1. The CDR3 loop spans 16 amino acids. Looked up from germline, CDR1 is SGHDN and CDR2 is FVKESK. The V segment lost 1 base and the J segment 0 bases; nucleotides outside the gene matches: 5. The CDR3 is CASSQGQGFMNTEAFF. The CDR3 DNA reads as TGTGCCAGCAGCCAAGGACAGGGATTTATGAACACTGAAGCTTTCTTT.

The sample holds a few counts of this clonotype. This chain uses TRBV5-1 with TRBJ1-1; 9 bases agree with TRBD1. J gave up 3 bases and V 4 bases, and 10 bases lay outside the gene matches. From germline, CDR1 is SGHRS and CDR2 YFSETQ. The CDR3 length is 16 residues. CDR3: CASSPNRGPVYTEAFF. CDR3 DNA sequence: TGCGCCAGCAGCCCCAACAGGGGGCCGGTTTACACTGAAGCTTTCTTT.

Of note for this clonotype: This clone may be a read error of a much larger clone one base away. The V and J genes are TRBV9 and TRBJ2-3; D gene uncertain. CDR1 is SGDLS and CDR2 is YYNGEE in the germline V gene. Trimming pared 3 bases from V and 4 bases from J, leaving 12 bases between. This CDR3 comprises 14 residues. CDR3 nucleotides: TGTGCCAGCAGCGGTGGGCTCCTCTCAGATACGCAGTATTTT. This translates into CASSGGLLSDTQYF.

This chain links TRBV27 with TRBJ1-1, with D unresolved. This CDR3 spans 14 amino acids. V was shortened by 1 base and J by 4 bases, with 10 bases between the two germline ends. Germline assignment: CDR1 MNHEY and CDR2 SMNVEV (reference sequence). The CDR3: CASSLYRRSTEAFF. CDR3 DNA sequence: TGTGCCAGCAGTTTATATCGAAGGTCCACTGAAGCTTTCTTT.

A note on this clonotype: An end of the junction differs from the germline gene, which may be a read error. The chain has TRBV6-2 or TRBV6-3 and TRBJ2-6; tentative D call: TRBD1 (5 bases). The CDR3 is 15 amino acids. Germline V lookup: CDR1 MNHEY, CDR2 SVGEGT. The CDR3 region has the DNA TGTGCCAGCAGTTACCGGCCCTCTGGGGCCAACGTCCCGACTTTC. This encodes CASSYRPSGANVPTF.

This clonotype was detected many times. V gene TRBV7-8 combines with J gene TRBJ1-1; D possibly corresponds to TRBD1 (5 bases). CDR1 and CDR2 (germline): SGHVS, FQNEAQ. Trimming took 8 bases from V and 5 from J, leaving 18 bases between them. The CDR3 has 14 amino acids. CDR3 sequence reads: CASRRGRVKTEAFF. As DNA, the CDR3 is TGTGCCAGCCGACGGGGCAGGGTAAAAACTGAAGCTTTCTTT.

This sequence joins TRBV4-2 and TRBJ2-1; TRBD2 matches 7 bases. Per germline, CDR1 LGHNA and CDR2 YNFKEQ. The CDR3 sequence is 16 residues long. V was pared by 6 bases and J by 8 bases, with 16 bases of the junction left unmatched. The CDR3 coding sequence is TGTGCCAGCAGGCGGGGGACGTGGGGTAGCCGGGATGAGCAGTTCTTC. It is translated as CASRRGTWGSRDEQFF.

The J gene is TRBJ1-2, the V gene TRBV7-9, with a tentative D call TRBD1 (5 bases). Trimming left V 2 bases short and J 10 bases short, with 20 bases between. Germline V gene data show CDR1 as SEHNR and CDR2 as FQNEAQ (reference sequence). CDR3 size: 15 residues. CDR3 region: CASSLTGHLITYYTF. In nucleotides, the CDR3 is TGTGCCAGCAGCTTAACCGGACATCTTATTACTTACTACACCTTC. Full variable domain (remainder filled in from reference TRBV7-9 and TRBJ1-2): DTGVSQNPRHKITKRGQNVTFRCDPISEHNRLYWYRQTLGQGPEFLTYFQNEAQLEKSRLLSDRFSAERPKGSFSTLEIQRTEQGDSAMYLCASSLTGHLITYYTFGSGTRLTVV.

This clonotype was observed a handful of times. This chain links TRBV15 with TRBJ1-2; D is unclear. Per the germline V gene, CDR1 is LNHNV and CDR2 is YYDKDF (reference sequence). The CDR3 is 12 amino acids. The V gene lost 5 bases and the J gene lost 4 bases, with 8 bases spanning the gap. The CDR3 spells CATSGPGYGYTF. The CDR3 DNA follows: TGTGCCACCAGCGGACCCGGCTATGGCTACACCTTC. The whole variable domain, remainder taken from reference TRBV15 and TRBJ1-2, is DAMVIQNPRYQVTQFGKPVTLSCSQTLNHNVMYWYQQKSSQAPKLLFHYYDKDFNNEADTPDNFQSRRPNTSFCFLDIRSPGLGDTAMYLCATSGPGYGYTFGSGTRLTVV.

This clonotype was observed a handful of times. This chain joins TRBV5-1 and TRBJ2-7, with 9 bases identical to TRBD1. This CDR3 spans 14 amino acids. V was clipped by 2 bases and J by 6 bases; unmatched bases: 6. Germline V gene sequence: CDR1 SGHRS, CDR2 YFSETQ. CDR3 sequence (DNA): TGCGCCAGCAGCTTTACAGGGGGCGCGTTCGAGCAGTACTTC. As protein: CASSFTGGAFEQYF.

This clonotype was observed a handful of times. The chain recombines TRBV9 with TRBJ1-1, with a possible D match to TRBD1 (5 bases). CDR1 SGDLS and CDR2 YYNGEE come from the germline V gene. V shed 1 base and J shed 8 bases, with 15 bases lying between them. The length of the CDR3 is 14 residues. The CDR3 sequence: CASSVRPGTGEAFF. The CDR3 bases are TGTGCCAGCAGCGTACGACCCGGGACGGGAGAAGCTTTCTTT. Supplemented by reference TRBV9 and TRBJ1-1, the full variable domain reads DSGVTQTPKHLITATGQRVTLRCSPRSGDLSVYWYQQSLDQGLQFLIQYYNGEERAKGNILERFSAQQFPDLHSELNLSSLELGDSALYFCASSVRPGTGEAFFGQGTRLTVV.